These T cell receptor beta chains were read from a single sample in a study of response to subunit inactivated influenza vaccine. TCRdb independently ran MiXCR on the RT-PCR reads; one entry per CDR3 protein. The sample contains a few hundred thousand distinct CDR3 sequences, 11% of which appear only once. These sequences were also reported in another study, on T cells expressing NK-cell markers.

The specimen comprised PBMCs from blood, sampled on the day of vaccination. Source of these receptors: a man aged 50-60 years who received an inactivated influenza vaccine. CDR3s include the opening cysteine and the closing phenylalanine or tryptophan. The order of the fields is J gene, D gene, V gene, clone size, CDR3 protein, CDR3 DNA. The D gene is left open where the match is weak. Not every row has a clone size; where given, it reads once, few, many or a size class.

j_call: TRBJ2-2
d_call: TRBD2
v_call: TRBV29-1
clone_size: many
cdr3_aa: CSVYTPGLAGVGTGELFF
cdr3_nt: TGCAGCGTTTACACTCCGGGACTAGCGGGAGTGGGTACCGGGGAGCTGTTTTTT

j_call: TRBJ2-7
d_call: TRBD1
v_call: TRBV6-5
clone_size: many
cdr3_aa: CASSLGTGGSFRYEQYF
cdr3_nt: TGTGCCAGCAGTTTGGGGACAGGGGGATCGTTCCGCTACGAGCAGTACTTC

j_call: TRBJ2-7
d_call: TRBD1
v_call: TRBV6-1
clone_size: few
cdr3_aa: CASSLGQGFGDEQYF
cdr3_nt: TGTGCCAGCAGCCTAGGACAGGGTTTCGGTGACGAGCAGTACTTC

j_call: TRBJ1-1
d_call: .
v_call: TRBV12-3/TRBV12-4
clone_size: few
cdr3_aa: CASSQGHRTEAFF
cdr3_nt: TGTGCCAGCAGCCAGGGACATCGGACTGAAGCTTTCTTT

j_call: TRBJ2-7
d_call: .
v_call: TRBV29-1
clone_size: .
cdr3_aa: CSVEDPRVPYEQYF
cdr3_nt: TGCAGCGTTGAAGACCCCAGGGTTCCCTACGAGCAGTACTTC

j_call: TRBJ2-4
d_call: .
v_call: TRBV3-1
clone_size: once
cdr3_aa: CASSHREGRDIQYF
cdr3_nt: TGTGCCAGCAGCCACCGAGAGGGGCGCGACATTCAGTACTTC

j_call: TRBJ1-1
d_call: .
v_call: TRBV5-1
clone_size: .
cdr3_aa: CASSLQGRGTNTEAFF
cdr3_nt: TGCGCCAGCAGCCTACAAGGGCGGGGGACGAACACTGAAGCTTTCTTT

j_call: TRBJ2-3
d_call: TRBD2
v_call: TRBV7-9
clone_size: few
cdr3_aa: CASSNGLAGADTQYF
cdr3_nt: TGTGCCAGCAGCAACGGACTAGCCGGGGCAGATACGCAGTATTTT

j_call: TRBJ1-5
d_call: TRBD1
v_call: TRBV5-5
clone_size: few
cdr3_aa: CASSRGTGVDNQPQHF
cdr3_nt: TGTGCCAGCAGCAGGGGGACAGGGGTTGACAATCAGCCCCAGCATTTT

j_call: TRBJ1-4
d_call: TRBD1
v_call: TRBV4-2
clone_size: few
cdr3_aa: CASRENFRDRDEKLFF
cdr3_nt: TGTGCCAGCAGGGAGAACTTCCGGGACAGGGACGAAAAACTGTTTTTT

j_call: TRBJ2-6
d_call: .
v_call: TRBV19
clone_size: few
cdr3_aa: CASSQLSGANVLTF
cdr3_nt: TGTGCCAGTTCACAGCTTTCTGGGGCCAACGTCCTGACTTTC

j_call: TRBJ2-2
d_call: TRBD1
v_call: TRBV28
clone_size: few
cdr3_aa: CASSLLAQGADTGELFF
cdr3_nt: TGTGCCAGCAGTTTATTGGCCCAGGGGGCGGACACCGGGGAGCTGTTTTTT

j_call: TRBJ2-1
d_call: TRBD2
v_call: TRBV20-1
clone_size: .
cdr3_aa: CSARAPTSGYYNEQFF
cdr3_nt: TGCAGTGCTAGAGCCCCGACTAGCGGTTACTACAATGAGCAGTTCTTC

j_call: TRBJ2-3
d_call: .
v_call: TRBV12-3/TRBV12-4
clone_size: many
cdr3_aa: CASRPRDLWADTQYF
cdr3_nt: TGTGCCAGCAGGCCACGGGACCTCTGGGCAGATACGCAGTATTTT

j_call: TRBJ2-3
d_call: .
v_call: TRBV3-1
clone_size: many
cdr3_aa: CASSQLAGTDTQYF
cdr3_nt: TGTGCCAGCAGCCAACTAGCCGGAACAGATACGCAGTATTTT

j_call: TRBJ2-7
d_call: .
v_call: TRBV11-2
clone_size: few
cdr3_aa: CASSSGLNYEQYF
cdr3_nt: TGTGCCAGCAGCTCGGGACTTAACTACGAGCAGTACTTC

j_call: TRBJ2-2
d_call: .
v_call: TRBV3-1
clone_size: medium-sized
cdr3_aa: CASSQLTLNTGELFF
cdr3_nt: TGTGCCAGCAGCCAGCTGACTCTGAACACCGGGGAGCTGTTTTTT

j_call: TRBJ2-2
d_call: .
v_call: TRBV4-3
clone_size: .
cdr3_aa: CASSQKGPLNTGELFF
cdr3_nt: TGCGCCAGCAGCCAAAAGGGACCGTTGAACACCGGGGAGCTGTTTTTT

j_call: TRBJ2-7
d_call: .
v_call: TRBV6-2/TRBV6-3
clone_size: few
cdr3_aa: CASRTEGRFEQYF
cdr3_nt: TGTGCCAGCAGAACGGAAGGGAGGTTCGAGCAGTACTTC

j_call: TRBJ2-1
d_call: .
v_call: TRBV3-1
clone_size: few
cdr3_aa: CASSQALQGISNEQFF
cdr3_nt: TGTGCCAGCAGCCAAGCACTCCAGGGGATTAGCAATGAGCAGTTCTTC

j_call: TRBJ2-3
d_call: .
v_call: TRBV4-3
clone_size: few
cdr3_aa: CASSQDRGIDTQYF
cdr3_nt: TGCGCCAGCAGCCAAGATAGAGGGATAGATACGCAGTATTTT

j_call: TRBJ2-5
d_call: TRBD2
v_call: TRBV12-3/TRBV12-4
clone_size: .
cdr3_aa: CASTMTSGGLKETQYF
cdr3_nt: TGTGCCAGCACCATGACTAGCGGGGGTTTGAAAGAGACCCAGTACTTC

j_call: TRBJ2-2
d_call: TRBD1
v_call: TRBV7-2
clone_size: few
cdr3_aa: CASSVRTGGHGELFF
cdr3_nt: TGTGCCAGCAGCGTACGGACAGGGGGCCACGGGGAGCTGTTTTTT

j_call: TRBJ2-5
d_call: TRBD1
v_call: TRBV28
clone_size: .
cdr3_aa: CASSFGDRVETQYF
cdr3_nt: TGTGCCAGCAGTTTTGGGGACAGGGTGGAGACCCAGTACTTC

j_call: TRBJ2-1
d_call: .
v_call: TRBV6-2/TRBV6-3
clone_size: few
cdr3_aa: CASNHPWGSYNEQFF
cdr3_nt: TGTGCCAGCAACCATCCCTGGGGTTCCTACAATGAGCAGTTCTTC

j_call: TRBJ2-7
d_call: TRBD2
v_call: TRBV20-1
clone_size: few
cdr3_aa: CSAPGDYPFYEQYF
cdr3_nt: TGCAGTGCCCCGGGGGACTACCCCTTCTACGAGCAGTACTTC

j_call: TRBJ2-5
d_call: .
v_call: TRBV20-1
clone_size: few
cdr3_aa: CSAPTDIRQETQYF
cdr3_nt: TGCAGTGCCCCGACGGATATCAGACAAGAGACCCAGTACTTC

j_call: TRBJ2-4
d_call: TRBD1
v_call: TRBV18
clone_size: .
cdr3_aa: CASSLGQGASDIQYF
cdr3_nt: TGTGCCAGCTCACTCGGACAGGGGGCGTCGGACATTCAGTACTTC

j_call: TRBJ2-6
d_call: .
v_call: TRBV7-9
clone_size: .
cdr3_aa: CASSLYPRLSGANVLTF
cdr3_nt: TGTGCCAGCAGCTTGTACCCCCGGCTCTCTGGGGCCAACGTCCTGACTTTC

j_call: TRBJ1-2
d_call: .
v_call: TRBV30
clone_size: few
cdr3_aa: CAWTWGSNYGYTF
cdr3_nt: TGTGCCTGGACGTGGGGTTCAAACTATGGCTACACCTTC

j_call: TRBJ2-2
d_call: .
v_call: TRBV5-1
clone_size: .
cdr3_aa: CASSNRVGNTGELFF
cdr3_nt: TGCGCCAGCAGCAACCGGGTCGGAAACACCGGGGAGCTGTTTTTT

j_call: TRBJ2-1
d_call: TRBD2
v_call: TRBV7-8
clone_size: many
cdr3_aa: CASSWTSGSLSYNEQFF
cdr3_nt: TGTGCCAGCAGTTGGACTAGCGGGAGTTTATCCTACAATGAGCAGTTCTTC

j_call: TRBJ2-3
d_call: .
v_call: TRBV29-1
clone_size: many
cdr3_aa: CSVDVFSTDTQYF
cdr3_nt: TGCAGCGTTGATGTATTTAGCACAGATACGCAGTATTTT

j_call: TRBJ2-5
d_call: .
v_call: TRBV12-3/TRBV12-4
clone_size: .
cdr3_aa: CASSSSRETQYF
cdr3_nt: TGTGCCAGCAGTTCGAGCCGAGAGACCCAGTACTTC

j_call: TRBJ2-5
d_call: TRBD2
v_call: TRBV5-1
clone_size: few
cdr3_aa: CASSSRTSREETQYF
cdr3_nt: TGCGCCAGCAGCTCCCGGACTAGCCGAGAAGAGACCCAGTACTTC

j_call: TRBJ2-7
d_call: TRBD1
v_call: TRBV5-1
clone_size: few
cdr3_aa: CASSIPSGQGAYEQYF
cdr3_nt: TGCGCCAGCAGCATCCCCTCGGGACAGGGGGCCTACGAGCAGTACTTC

j_call: TRBJ1-3
d_call: .
v_call: TRBV5-1
clone_size: .
cdr3_aa: CASSFGGPTGNTIYF
cdr3_nt: TGCGCCAGCAGCTTCGGCGGCCCCACTGGAAACACCATATATTTT

j_call: TRBJ2-1
d_call: TRBD1
v_call: TRBV12-3/TRBV12-4
clone_size: few
cdr3_aa: CASSSGTGGMNEQFF
cdr3_nt: TGTGCCAGCAGTTCCGGGACAGGGGGCATGAATGAGCAGTTCTTC

j_call: TRBJ2-3
d_call: .
v_call: TRBV7-9
clone_size: few
cdr3_aa: CASTLLTTVTDTQYF
cdr3_nt: TGTGCCAGCACTCTTTTAACGACAGTTACAGATACGCAGTATTTT

j_call: TRBJ2-2
d_call: .
v_call: TRBV18
clone_size: few
cdr3_aa: CASSTGQIGSGELFF
cdr3_nt: TGTGCCAGCTCAACAGGACAGATCGGGTCCGGGGAGCTGTTTTTT

j_call: TRBJ1-4
d_call: .
v_call: TRBV7-8
clone_size: many
cdr3_aa: CASSLGTSEKLFF
cdr3_nt: TGTGCCAGCAGCCTTGGGACTTCTGAAAAACTGTTTTTT

j_call: TRBJ1-1
d_call: TRBD1
v_call: TRBV20-1
clone_size: few
cdr3_aa: CSARVPNRGTEAFF
cdr3_nt: TGCAGTGCTAGAGTCCCAAACAGGGGCACTGAAGCTTTCTTT

j_call: TRBJ1-2
d_call: .
v_call: TRBV5-1
clone_size: .
cdr3_aa: CASSRGSYSGYTF
cdr3_nt: TGCGCCAGCAGCCGGGGCAGTTATTCTGGCTACACCTTC